This paragraph covers one TCR beta chain sequence. This clonotype was seen only once. Its recognized antigen is unknown. No base quality values were provided; no much bigger clone lies one nucleotide off. Evidence from a single read is weak. Ficoll-Paque density gradient centrifugation was used to isolate PBMCs. This entry comes from a study of T-cell memory formation after mild COVID-19 (dated by TCRdb to the early 2020s). Notes on the research overall: TCR sequence clusters from the two donors were largely donor specific. Longitudinal TCRalpha and TCRbeta repertoire sequencing tracked T-cell clones expanding and contracting after mild COVID-19 in a couple of donors. Two young, previously healthy adult volunteers, one female and one male, were included in the cohort. Overall study results and their limits: Contracting CD4+ clones appeared mostly in the CM and EM memory subsets, whereas CD8+ clones were enriched in EMRA. SARS-CoV-2 specificity was not confirmed for the second-wave clones peaking on day 37. The study covered only a couple of mild cases, and larger cohorts including severe cases with pre-infection samples were considered necessary. Some responding clones were found in pre-infection memory, which suggests that pre-existing cross-reactive memory T cells took part in the SARS-CoV-2 response. Clones that contracted from day 15 to 85 showed balanced CD4/CD8 phenotypes, whereas a second wave of clones that expanded from day 15 to 37 leaned towards CD4+.

TCRdb lists the instrument as Illumina NovaSeq 6000. Using 5'RACE with constant-segment primers, TCRalpha and TCRbeta cDNA libraries were constructed, with sample barcodes and unique molecular identifiers added in the process. Trizol reagent was used to extract RNA from every sample. Amplification of the libraries took two PCR steps, and the second step added a second sample barcode plus Illumina TruSeq adapters. Libraries were sequenced on an Illumina NovaSeq with 2 x 150 bp paired-end reads. From the authors' description of their analysis: Demultiplexing of reads and collapsing into UMI-guided consensus sequences were performed with migec v1.2.7. Using mixcr v2.1.11, UMI consensuses were aligned to TRA and TRB V and J templates and then assembled into clonotypes. Expanded or contracted clonotypes were those called significant by both edgeR and NoisET, with noise models trained on biological replicates. edgeR calls used a false discovery rate-adjusted p below 0.01 and a log2 fold-change threshold of 1. As an exploratory analysis of dynamics, max-normalized trajectories of the 1000 most abundant clonotypes were examined by PCA with hierarchical clustering. The CD4 or CD8 phenotype of responding clones was assigned using the separately sequenced CD4+ and CD8+ repertoires. TCRdb reprocessed the public reads (quality trimming at Q25 with fastp, clone calling with MiXCR) and kept in-frame beta chains. All rows with the same CDR3 protein become a single entry with the most common DNA and genes. These V and J calls derive from TCRdb rather than the authors' analysis. Across this sample there are over 400,000 distinct CDR3 sequences, with about 25% seen only once. The ten largest clones represent around 13% of the sample.

Sequenced material: PBMCs or a T cell subset sorted from them (not recorded which). This sequence was found in an adult woman who had mild COVID-19 (a few samples of this study predate the infection). The sample titles of this study are shuffled in the database, so cell type and time point are left out; the donor was told from shared clones.

In nucleotides, the sequence is TGTGCCAGCAGCCCCATACTAGCGGGGGGGCAGGATACGCAGTATTTT. This yields the protein CASSPILAGGQDTQYF. The chain employs TRBV5-4 and TRBJ2-3, with 13 junctional bases fitting TRBD2. Ends trimmed: V by 4 bases, J by 6 bases; bases unmatched to a gene: 8. From the cysteine up to the phenylalanine, the CDR3 has a length of 16 residues. The retained sequence is limited to the CDR3, 48 bases, with the frame set at the first base. From the germline V gene (reference sequence), CDR1 is SGHNT and CDR2 is YYREEE.